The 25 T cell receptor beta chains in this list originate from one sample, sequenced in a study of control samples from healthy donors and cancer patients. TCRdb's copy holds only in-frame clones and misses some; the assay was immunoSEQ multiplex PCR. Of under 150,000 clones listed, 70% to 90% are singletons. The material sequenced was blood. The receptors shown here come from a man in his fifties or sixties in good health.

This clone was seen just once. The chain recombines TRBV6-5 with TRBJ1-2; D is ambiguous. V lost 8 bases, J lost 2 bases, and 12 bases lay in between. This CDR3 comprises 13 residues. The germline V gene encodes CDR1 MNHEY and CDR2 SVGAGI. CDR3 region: CASSRAGNYGYTF. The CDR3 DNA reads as TGTGCCAGCTCGCGGGCGGGGAACTATGGCTACACCTTC.

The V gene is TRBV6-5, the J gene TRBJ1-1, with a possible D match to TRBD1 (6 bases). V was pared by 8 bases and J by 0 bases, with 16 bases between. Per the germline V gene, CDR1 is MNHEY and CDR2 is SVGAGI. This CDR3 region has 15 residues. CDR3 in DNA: TGTGCCAGCCGCTATGGGGCAGGGGTGAACACTGAAGCTTTCTTT. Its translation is CASRYGAGVNTEAFF.

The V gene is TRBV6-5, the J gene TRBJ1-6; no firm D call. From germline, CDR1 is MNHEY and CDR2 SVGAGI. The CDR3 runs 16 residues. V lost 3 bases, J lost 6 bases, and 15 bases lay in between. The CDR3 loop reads CASSYGQGRANSPLHF. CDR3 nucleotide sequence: TGTGCCAGCAGTTATGGCCAAGGGAGGGCTAATTCACCCCTCCACTTT.

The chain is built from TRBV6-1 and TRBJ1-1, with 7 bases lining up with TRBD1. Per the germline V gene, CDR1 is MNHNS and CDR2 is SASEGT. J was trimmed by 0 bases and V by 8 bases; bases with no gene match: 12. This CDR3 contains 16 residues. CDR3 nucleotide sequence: TGTGCCAGCCGTGGGCCGAACAGGGGATTGAACACTGAAGCTTTCTTT. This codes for CASRGPNRGLNTEAFF.

CDR3 amino acids: CASTNLGQTTNYGYTF. In DNA, the CDR3 is TGCGCCAGCACCAATCTAGGACAGACAACTAACTATGGCTACACCTTC. The genes are TRBV23-1 and TRBJ1-2, with a tentative D call TRBD1 (6 bases). TRBV23-1 is given ORF status, its function remaining uncertain. The germline V and J ends were trimmed by 7 bases and 0 bases, with 18 bases remaining between them. CDR3 size: 16 residues.

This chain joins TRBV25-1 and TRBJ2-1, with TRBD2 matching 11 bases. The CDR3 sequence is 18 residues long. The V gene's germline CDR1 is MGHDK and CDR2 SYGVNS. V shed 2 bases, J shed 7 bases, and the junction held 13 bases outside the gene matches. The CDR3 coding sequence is TGTGCCAGCAGTGAACCCTTACTAGCGGGGGCGGATCGTAATGAGCAGTTCTTC. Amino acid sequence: CASSEPLLAGADRNEQFF.

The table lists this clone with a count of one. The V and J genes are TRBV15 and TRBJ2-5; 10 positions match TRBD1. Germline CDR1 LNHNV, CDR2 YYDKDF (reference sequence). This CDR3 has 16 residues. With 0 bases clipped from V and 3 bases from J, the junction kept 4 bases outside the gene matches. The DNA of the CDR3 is TGTGCCACCAGCAGAGATCCTGGGACAGGGGAAGAGACCCAGTACTTC. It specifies CATSRDPGTGEETQYF.

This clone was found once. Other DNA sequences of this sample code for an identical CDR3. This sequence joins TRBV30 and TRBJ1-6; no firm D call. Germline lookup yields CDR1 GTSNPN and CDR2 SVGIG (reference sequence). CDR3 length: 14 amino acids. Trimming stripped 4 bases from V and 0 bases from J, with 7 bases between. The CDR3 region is CAWKRGSYNSPLHF. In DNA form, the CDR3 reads TGTGCCTGGAAGCGGGGCTCCTATAATTCACCCCTCCACTTT.

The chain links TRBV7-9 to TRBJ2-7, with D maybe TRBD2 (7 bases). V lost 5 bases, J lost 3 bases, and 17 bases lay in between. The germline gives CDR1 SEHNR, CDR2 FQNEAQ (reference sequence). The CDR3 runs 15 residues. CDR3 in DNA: TGTGCCAGCAGCGCAACAGGGAGGGAGGGCTACGAGCAGTACTTC. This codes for CASSATGREGYEQYF.

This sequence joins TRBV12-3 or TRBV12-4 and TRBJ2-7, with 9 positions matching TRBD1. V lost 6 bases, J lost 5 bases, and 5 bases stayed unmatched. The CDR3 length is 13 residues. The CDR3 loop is CASRPGQGNEQYF. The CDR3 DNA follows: TGTGCCAGCAGACCGGGACAGGGAAACGAGCAGTACTTC.

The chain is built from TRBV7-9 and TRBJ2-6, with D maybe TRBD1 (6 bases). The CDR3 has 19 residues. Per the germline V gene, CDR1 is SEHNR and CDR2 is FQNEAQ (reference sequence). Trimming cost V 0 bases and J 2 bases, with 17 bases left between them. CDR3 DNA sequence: TGTGCCAGCAGCTTAGCCGGGCAGGGGCCTTTAACTGGGGCCAACGTCCTGACTTTC. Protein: CASSLAGQGPLTGANVLTF. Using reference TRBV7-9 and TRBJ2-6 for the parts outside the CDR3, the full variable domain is DTGVSQNPRHKITKRGQNVTFRCDPISEHNRLYWYRQTLGQGPEFLTYFQNEAQLEKSRLLSDRFSAERPKGSFSTLEIQRTEQGDSAMYLCASSLAGQGPLTGANVLTFGAGSRLTVL.

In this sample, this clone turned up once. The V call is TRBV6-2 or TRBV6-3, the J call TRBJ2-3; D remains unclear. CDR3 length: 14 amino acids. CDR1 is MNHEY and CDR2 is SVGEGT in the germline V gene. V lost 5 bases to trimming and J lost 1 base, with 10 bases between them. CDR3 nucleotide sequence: TGTGCCAGCAGTCGAGTAGGCGGCACAGATACGCAGTATTTT. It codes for CASSRVGGTDTQYF.

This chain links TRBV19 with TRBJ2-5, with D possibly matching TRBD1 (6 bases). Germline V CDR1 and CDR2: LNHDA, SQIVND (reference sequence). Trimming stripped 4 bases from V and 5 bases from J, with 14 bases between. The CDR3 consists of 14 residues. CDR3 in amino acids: CASSRTGLLETQYF. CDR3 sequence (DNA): TGTGCCAGTAGTAGAACAGGGCTATTGGAGACCCAGTACTTC.

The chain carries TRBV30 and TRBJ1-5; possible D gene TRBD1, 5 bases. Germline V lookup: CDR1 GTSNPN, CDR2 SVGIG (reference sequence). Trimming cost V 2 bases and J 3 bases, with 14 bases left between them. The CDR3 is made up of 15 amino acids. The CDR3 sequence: CAWSIKGGVNQPQHF. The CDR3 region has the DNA TGTGCCTGGAGTATCAAGGGAGGGGTCAATCAGCCCCAGCATTTT.

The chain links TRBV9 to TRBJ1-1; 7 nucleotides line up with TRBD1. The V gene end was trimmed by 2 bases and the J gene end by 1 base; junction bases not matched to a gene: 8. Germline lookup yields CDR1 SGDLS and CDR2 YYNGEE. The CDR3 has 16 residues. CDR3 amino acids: CASSVGGGRGNTEAFF. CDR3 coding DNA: TGTGCCAGCAGCGTTGGAGGGGGCCGGGGGAACACTGAAGCTTTCTTT.

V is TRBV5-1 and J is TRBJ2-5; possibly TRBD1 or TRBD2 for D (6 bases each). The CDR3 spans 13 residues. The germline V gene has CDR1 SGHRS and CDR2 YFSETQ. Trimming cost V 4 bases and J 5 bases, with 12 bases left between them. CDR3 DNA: TGCGCCAGCAGCGTAACAGGGAGGGAGACCCAGTACTTC. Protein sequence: CASSVTGRETQYF.

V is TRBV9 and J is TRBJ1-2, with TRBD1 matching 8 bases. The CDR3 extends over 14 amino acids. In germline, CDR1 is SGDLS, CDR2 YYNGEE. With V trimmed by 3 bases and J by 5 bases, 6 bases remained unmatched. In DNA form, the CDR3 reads TGTGCCAGCAGCGCGGGGACAGGACCTTATGGCTACACCTTC. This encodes CASSAGTGPYGYTF.

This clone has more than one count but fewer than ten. The CDR3 DNA reads as TGTGCCAGCAGCTTAGTCGCGGGGGGAGGAACAGATACGCAGTATTTT. Amino acid sequence: CASSLVAGGGTDTQYF. The chain carries TRBV7-2 and TRBJ2-3, with 8 nucleotides matching TRBD2. The CDR3 totals 16 residues. Trimming at V came to 1 base and at J to 3 bases, leaving 6 bases not matched to a gene. Looked up from germline, CDR1 is SGHTA and CDR2 is FQGNSA.

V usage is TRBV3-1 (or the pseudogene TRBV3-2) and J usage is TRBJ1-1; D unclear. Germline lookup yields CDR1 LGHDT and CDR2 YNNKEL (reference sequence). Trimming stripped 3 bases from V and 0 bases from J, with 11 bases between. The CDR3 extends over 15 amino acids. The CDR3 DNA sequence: TGTGCCAGCAGCCAGTCAAATTACGTGAACACTGAAGCTTTCTTT. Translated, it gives CASSQSNYVNTEAFF.

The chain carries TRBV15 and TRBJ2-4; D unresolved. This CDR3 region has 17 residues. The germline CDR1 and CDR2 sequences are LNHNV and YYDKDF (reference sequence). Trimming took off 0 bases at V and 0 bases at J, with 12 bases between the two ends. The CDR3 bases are TGTGCCACCAGCAGAGATGACACCCTTCTAGCCAAAAACATTCAGTACTTC. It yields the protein CATSRDDTLLAKNIQYF.

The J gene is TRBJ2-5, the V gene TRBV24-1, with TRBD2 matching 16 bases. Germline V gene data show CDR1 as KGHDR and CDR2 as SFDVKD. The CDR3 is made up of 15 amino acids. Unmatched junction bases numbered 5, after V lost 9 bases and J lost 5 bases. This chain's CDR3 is CATGTSGGAGETQYF. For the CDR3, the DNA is TGTGCCACCGGGACTAGCGGGGGGGCCGGGGAGACCCAGTACTTC.

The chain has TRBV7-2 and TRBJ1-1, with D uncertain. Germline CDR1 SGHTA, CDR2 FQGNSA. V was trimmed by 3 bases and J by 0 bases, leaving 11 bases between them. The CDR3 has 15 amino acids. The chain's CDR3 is CASSFEKRLNTEAFF. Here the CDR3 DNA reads TGTGCCAGCAGCTTTGAGAAGAGGCTGAACACTGAAGCTTTCTTT. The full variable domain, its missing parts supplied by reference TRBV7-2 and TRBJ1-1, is GAGVSQSPSNKVTEKGKDVELRCDPISGHTALYWYRQSLGQGLEFLIYFQGNSAPDKSGLPSDRFSAERTGGSVSTLTIQRTQQEDSAVYLCASSFEKRLNTEAFFGQGTRLTVV.

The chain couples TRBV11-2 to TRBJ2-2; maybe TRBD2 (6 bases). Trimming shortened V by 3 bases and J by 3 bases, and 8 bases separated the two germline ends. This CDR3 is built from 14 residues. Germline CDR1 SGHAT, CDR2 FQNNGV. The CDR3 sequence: CASSFSGDTGELFF. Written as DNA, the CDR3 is TGTGCCAGCAGCTTCTCGGGGGACACCGGGGAGCTGTTTTTT.

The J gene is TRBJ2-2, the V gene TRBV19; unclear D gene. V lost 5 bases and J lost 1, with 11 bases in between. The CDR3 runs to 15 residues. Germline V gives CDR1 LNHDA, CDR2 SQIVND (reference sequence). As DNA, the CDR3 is TGTGCCAGTAGTCCTCGTCTTGAGAACACCGGGGAGCTGTTTTTT. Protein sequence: CASSPRLENTGELFF. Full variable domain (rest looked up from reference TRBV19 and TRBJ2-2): DGGITQSPKYLFRKEGQNVTLSCEQNLNHDAMYWYRQDPGQGLRLIYYSQIVNDFQKGDIAEGYSVSREKKESFPLTVTSAQKNPTAFYLCASSPRLENTGELFFGEGSRLTVL.

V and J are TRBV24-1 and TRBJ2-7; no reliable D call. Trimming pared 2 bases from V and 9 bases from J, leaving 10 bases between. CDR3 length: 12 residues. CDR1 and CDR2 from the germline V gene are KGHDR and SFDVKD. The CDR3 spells CATSDSTGRQYF. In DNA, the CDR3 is TGTGCCACCAGTGATTCAACCGGTAGGCAGTACTTC.